These 4 T cell receptor beta chains were all obtained from the same sample, sequenced in a study of identifying expanded T cells in peripheral blood. Sequencing was performed with immunoSEQ multiplex PCR; in TCRdb, only in-frame clones are kept and a portion is missing. The table has some 70,000 clones, 75% to 90% seen once; the top ten hold roughly 3.5%. Sequenced input: blood. These receptors originate from a person aged 18 to 75 in good health.

This clone appeared a few times. V is TRBV7-2 and J is TRBJ2-7; TRBD2 matches 9 bases. The CDR3 sequence is 15 residues long. V trimming: 4 bases; J trimming: 0 bases; junction bases outside the gene matches: 4. The V gene's germline CDR1 is SGHTA and CDR2 FQGNSA. CDR3 DNA: TGTGCCAGCAGCTCGGGACTAGCCTACTCCTACGAGCAGTACTTC. Encoded protein: CASSSGLAYSYEQYF.

This sequence joins TRBV29-1 and TRBJ1-2; D gene uncertain. The CDR3 loop spans 11 amino acids. V lost 5 bases, J lost 6 bases, and 10 bases lay in between. Germline CDR1 SQVTM, CDR2 ANQGSEA. This chain's CDR3 is CSVLSTNGYTF. CDR3 in DNA: TGCAGCGTTCTATCTACGAATGGCTACACCTTC. Full variable domain (missing parts from reference TRBV29-1 and TRBJ1-2): SAVISQKPSRDICQRGTSLTIQCQVDSQVTMMFWYRQQPGQSLTLIATANQGSEATYESGFVIDKFPISRPNLTFSTLTVSNMSPEDSSIYLCSVLSTNGYTFGSGTRLTVV.

The V gene is TRBV7-2, the J gene TRBJ2-3; D gene unclear. The V end lost 4 bases, the J end lost 6 bases, and 8 bases lay between the germline ends. CDR3 length: 12 amino acids. Per the germline V gene, CDR1 is SGHTA and CDR2 is FQGNSA. The CDR3 protein is CASSYSSDTQYF. The CDR3 DNA is TGTGCCAGCAGCTATAGTTCGGATACGCAGTATTTT.

A few counts support this clone. The chain employs TRBV11-2 and TRBJ1-3; D remains unclear. The germline V gene has CDR1 SGHAT and CDR2 FQNNGV. The V and J ends lost 1 base and 0 bases respectively, with 10 bases between them. The CDR3 is 16 residues long. CDR3 DNA sequence: TGTGCCAGCAGCTTAGCTCCCGCTGACTCTGGAAACACCATATATTTT. As protein: CASSLAPADSGNTIYF.